This T cell receptor (beta chain) was recorded in a study of T cells after posttransplantation cyclophosphamide. Study findings and constraints: Recipient CMV seropositivity and CMV reactivation strongly tracked TRB clonality. Later blood repertoires were often dominated by clones from the donor CD8+ memory compartment.

Some clones are missing from TCRdb's copy, which holds only in-frame ones; the method was immunoSEQ multiplex PCR. The specimen has 20,000 to 30,000 clones, none found just once. This clone was counted at least ten times. Its antigen is not known. Germline V gene lookup returns CDR1 MDHEN and CDR2 SYDVKM. This CDR3 has 18 residues. V lost 6 bases and J lost 0; bases outside the gene matches: 14. The sequencing input was PBMCs. The source of this sequence is a woman in her forties or fifties in good health, CMV-negative, and a related stem cell transplant donor. V usage is TRBV28 and J usage is TRBJ1-3; 7 bases match TRBD1. The CDR3 DNA follows: TGTGCCAGCAGCCTGACCGGGGCCGGGACAGACTCTGGAAACACCATATATTTT. Translation: CASSLTGAGTDSGNTIYF.